Presented here are 28 T cell receptor beta chains from one specimen sequenced in a study of cytomegalovirus exposure and HLA in healthy donors. Method: immunoSEQ multiplex PCR; TCRdb's copy keeps in-frame clones and lacks some. The sample carries more than 250,000 clones, around 90% recorded once. The sequenced material came from PBMCs. Receptors originate from a woman in her 30s in good health and CMV-seropositive.

This clone was counted a single time. This chain uses TRBV25-1 with TRBJ2-2; 8 bases agree with TRBD1. Germline CDR1 is MGHDK and CDR2 is SYGVNS. The V gene end was trimmed by 4 bases and the J gene end by 7 bases; junction bases not matched to a gene: 5. The CDR3 covers 14 residues. The CDR3 region has the DNA TGTGCCAGCAGTGCCGGACAGGGCGTCGGGGAGCTGTTTTTT. Translating it yields CASSAGQGVGELFF.

This clone has a handful of counts. The V call is TRBV27, the J call TRBJ1-5; perhaps TRBD1 as D (6 bases). This CDR3 is 16 amino acids long. Trimming took off 5 bases at V and 2 bases at J, with 16 bases between the two ends. Germline values: CDR1 MNHEY, CDR2 SMNVEV (reference sequence). CDR3 protein: CASSTIGGLGNQPQHF. The CDR3 region has the DNA TGTGCCAGCAGTACGATTGGGGGGCTTGGCAATCAGCCCCAGCATTTT.

The chain recombines TRBV4-1 with TRBJ1-1, with D perhaps TRBD1 (6 bases). Germline values: CDR1 MGHRA, CDR2 YSYEKL. Trimming left V 6 bases short and J 3 bases short, with 11 bases between. The CDR3 covers 13 residues. CDR3 region: CASRPTGYTEAFF. CDR3 in DNA: TGCGCCAGCAGGCCCACAGGGTACACTGAAGCTTTCTTT.

This clone was seen a single time. The chain uses TRBV30 and TRBJ1-6; maybe TRBD1 (5 bases). This CDR3 has 17 amino acids. The germline V and J ends were trimmed by 5 bases and 0 bases, with 17 bases remaining between them. CDR1 is GTSNPN, CDR2 SVGIG, per germline (reference sequence). The CDR3 DNA reads as TGTGCCTGGCACCCCATAGGGACCAGCTCCTATAATTCACCCCTCCACTTT. Its translation is CAWHPIGTSSYNSPLHF.

V gene TRBV19 combines with J gene TRBJ2-1; D gene ambiguous. This CDR3 has 17 residues. With 5 bases removed from V and 6 bases from J, the gap between germline ends came to 23 bases. Germline assignment: CDR1 LNHDA and CDR2 SQIVND (reference sequence). CDR3 coding DNA: TGTGCCAGTAGTCCCTCCCGCACCGATCGGGTACCCAATGAGCAGTTCTTC. Residues: CASSPSRTDRVPNEQFF. The complete variable domain, with remaining parts taken from reference TRBV19 and TRBJ2-1, reads DGGITQSPKYLFRKEGQNVTLSCEQNLNHDAMYWYRQDPGQGLRLIYYSQIVNDFQKGDIAEGYSVSREKKESFPLTVTSAQKNPTAFYLCASSPSRTDRVPNEQFFGPGTRLTVL.

The gene calls are TRBV7-2 and TRBJ1-1; 10 bases are a match to TRBD1. The V and J ends lost 7 bases and 4 bases, in that order; junction bases with no gene match: 6. Germline assignment: CDR1 SGHTA and CDR2 FQGNSA. The CDR3 has 14 amino acids. CDR3 loop: CASKPGQGSTEAFF. The CDR3 nucleotides read TGTGCCAGCAAACCGGGACAGGGGTCCACTGAAGCTTTCTTT.

J is TRBJ2-3 and V is TRBV7-3; D might be TRBD1 or TRBD2, each matching 6 bases. The CDR3 totals 13 residues. The V gene lost 3 bases and the J gene lost 4 bases, with 8 bases spanning the gap. CDR1 SGHTA and CDR2 FQGTGA come from the germline V gene. In DNA form, the CDR3 reads TGTGCCAGCAGCTTCGGGGGCCCAGATACGCAGTATTTT. Its protein is CASSFGGPDTQYF. Looking up the rest from reference TRBV7-3 and TRBJ2-3 gives the full variable domain: GAGVSQTPSNKVTEKGKYVELRCDPISGHTALYWYRQSLGQGPEFLIYFQGTGAADDSGLPNDRFFAVRPEGSVSTLKIQRTERGDSAVYLCASSFGGPDTQYFGPGTRLTVL.

The V call is TRBV21-1, the J call TRBJ2-1; the listed D gene, TRBD1, was not tested against the DNA. TRBV21-1 is recorded as a pseudogene. The CDR3 runs 16 residues. The CDR3 nucleotides are TGTGCCAGCAGCCCTCAACCAGAAATCTCCTACAATGAGCAGTTCTTC. Its translation: CASSPQPEISYNEQFF.

V usage is TRBV15 and J usage is TRBJ1-2; D not certain. CDR1 and CDR2 from the germline V gene are LNHNV and YYDKDF (reference sequence). V was cut by 4 bases and J by 2 bases, with 11 bases left in between. The CDR3 has 14 amino acids. The CDR3 sequence is CATSTETLNYGYTF. The CDR3, as DNA: TGTGCCACCAGCACAGAAACACTAAACTATGGCTACACCTTC.

This clone was recorded only once. The rearrangement joins TRBV19 to TRBJ1-5; 8 bases map to TRBD1. CDR3 length: 13 residues. Per the germline V gene, CDR1 is LNHDA and CDR2 is SQIVND (reference sequence). V lost 6 bases to trimming and J lost 7 bases; unmatched junction nucleotides: 5. The CDR3 nucleotides read TGTGCCAGTAGCAGGGGGCCGAGGCAGCCCCAGCATTTT. It codes for CASSRGPRQPQHF.

The chain employs TRBV6-5 and TRBJ1-1; no clear D gene. There are 14 residues in the CDR3. Germline V gene sequence: CDR1 MNHEY, CDR2 SVGAGI. The V and J ends lost 6 bases and 3 bases respectively, with 14 bases between them. This CDR3 reads CASRRAQRYTEAFF. The CDR3 DNA is TGTGCCAGCAGAAGGGCGCAGAGATACACTGAAGCTTTCTTT.

The chain couples TRBV7-2 to TRBJ2-6; TRBD1 might be the D (6 bases). The CDR3 totals 15 residues. Trimming pared 5 bases from V and 4 bases from J, leaving 12 bases between. Germline V CDR1 and CDR2: SGHTA, FQGNSA. CDR3 amino acids: CASSPRGAGANVLTF. The CDR3 DNA is TGTGCCAGCAGCCCCAGGGGAGCCGGGGCCAACGTCCTGACTTTC.

The J gene is TRBJ1-6, the V gene TRBV6-1; D not resolved. The germline V and J ends were trimmed by 0 bases and 8 bases, with 23 bases remaining between them. In germline, CDR1 is MNHNS, CDR2 SASEGT. The CDR3 covers 19 residues. CDR3 nucleotide sequence: TGTGCCAGCAGTGAAGCAGGGCAGGTAGCTGGTTATCCCCATTCACCCCTCCACTTT. It specifies CASSEAGQVAGYPHSPLHF.

This chain links TRBV13 with TRBJ2-4; D not certain. The CDR3 has 14 residues. The germline gives CDR1 PRHDT, CDR2 FYEKMQ (reference sequence). Trimming removed 8 bases at V and 0 bases at J, with 11 bases between. The CDR3 spells CASSSILAKNIQYF. CDR3 DNA sequence: TGTGCCAGCTCCAGTATTCTAGCCAAAAACATTCAGTACTTC.

The chain has TRBV4-3 and TRBJ2-7; 9 bases are a match to TRBD1. Germline CDR1 is LGHNA and CDR2 is YSLEER. This CDR3 comprises 17 residues. V dropped 1 base and J dropped 2; count of bases not matched to a gene: 9. The CDR3 DNA reads as TGCGCCAGCAGCCAAGTGATAGGGACAGGGAGGACCTACGAGCAGTACTTC. It yields the protein CASSQVIGTGRTYEQYF.

V and J are TRBV6-4 and TRBJ1-1; 7 bases line up with TRBD1. Unmatched junction bases numbered 26, after V lost 1 base and J lost 0 bases. CDR3 length: 23 amino acids. Looked up from germline, CDR1 is MRHNA and CDR2 is SNTAGT. Written as DNA, the CDR3 is TGTGCCAGCAGTGACTTGAACCTGGTATCTTCAGCCCCAGACAGGGCGATGAACACTGAAGCTTTCTTT. This encodes CASSDLNLVSSAPDRAMNTEAFF.

The chain recombines TRBV7-2 with TRBJ1-3, with TRBD1 matching over 9 bases. The V segment lost 4 bases and the J segment 0 bases; nucleotides outside the gene matches: 1. From germline, CDR1 is SGHTA and CDR2 FQGNSA. The CDR3 is 15 amino acids. Here the CDR3 DNA reads TGTGCCAGCAGCTCGGACAGGGGCTCTGGAAACACCATATATTTT. Its translation: CASSSDRGSGNTIYF.

This sequence joins TRBV7-2 and TRBJ2-7; perhaps TRBD1 as D (5 bases). This CDR3 contains 13 residues. Germline-derived CDR1 and CDR2 are SGHTA and FQGNSA. With 7 bases removed from V and 3 bases from J, the gap between germline ends came to 13 bases. CDR3 loop: CASNLGRDYEQYF. CDR3 sequence (DNA): TGTGCCAGCAACTTGGGCAGGGACTACGAGCAGTACTTC.

This chain joins TRBV11-2 and TRBJ2-1; D perhaps matches TRBD2 (5 bases). From germline, CDR1 is SGHAT and CDR2 FQNNGV. The CDR3 covers 13 residues. Trimming left V 1 base short and J 7 bases short, with 8 bases between. As DNA, the CDR3 is TGTGCCAGCAGCTTAGCCGGGGTGAATGAGCAGTTCTTC. This codes for CASSLAGVNEQFF.

In this sample, this clone turned up a few times. The V gene is TRBV5-1, the J gene TRBJ1-6, with 8 bases lining up with TRBD1. CDR1 and CDR2 (germline): SGHRS, YFSETQ. The J segment lost 7 bases and the V segment lost 2 bases, leaving 8 bases of the junction unmatched. This CDR3 comprises 16 residues. The CDR3 nucleotides read TGCGCCAGCAGCTTAAGGAGCTCAGGGGGCAATTCACCCCTCCACTTT. This translates into CASSLRSSGGNSPLHF.

The rearrangement links TRBV13 to TRBJ2-3, with 8 bases lining up with TRBD2. V lost 4 bases and J lost 0; bases outside the gene matches: 15. Looked up from germline, CDR1 is PRHDT and CDR2 is FYEKMQ (reference sequence). CDR3 length equals 19 residues. CDR3 protein: CASSSRLPPSGPSTDTQYF. CDR3 DNA: TGTGCCAGCAGCTCAAGGTTGCCGCCTAGCGGGCCTAGCACAGATACGCAGTATTTT.

The CDR3 region has the DNA TGTGCCAGCAGCTTCCCAGAAATAAGTGGTACTGAAGCTTTCTTT. This sequence encodes CASSFPEISGTEAFF. The V gene is TRBV7-9, the J gene TRBJ1-1; D not certain. Trimming took 3 bases from V and 5 from J, leaving 16 bases between them. CDR3 size: 15 residues. Germline assignment: CDR1 SEHNR and CDR2 FQNEAQ (reference sequence).

This sequence joins TRBV9 and TRBJ2-3; the match to TRBD1 covers 12 bases. Germline values: CDR1 SGDLS, CDR2 YYNGEE. CDR3 size: 16 residues. The V and J ends lost 2 bases and 5 bases, in that order; junction bases with no gene match: 6. The CDR3 nucleotides are TGTGCCAGCAGCGTCGGGACAGGGGGCGTGGGAGATACGCAGTATTTT. Translation: CASSVGTGGVGDTQYF. Variable domain in full (rest from reference TRBV9 and TRBJ2-3): DSGVTQTPKHLITATGQRVTLRCSPRSGDLSVYWYQQSLDQGLQFLIQYYNGEERAKGNILERFSAQQFPDLHSELNLSSLELGDSALYFCASSVGTGGVGDTQYFGPGTRLTVL.

V and J are TRBV29-1 and TRBJ1-1, with D possibly TRBD1 on 5 matching bases. In germline, CDR1 is SQVTM, CDR2 ANQGSEA. Trimming shortened V by 2 bases and J by 4 bases, and 14 bases separated the two germline ends. This CDR3 has 14 amino acids. The CDR3 protein is CSVELRDDGTEAFF. CDR3 DNA sequence: TGCAGCGTTGAACTCCGGGACGATGGCACTGAAGCTTTCTTT.

V and J are TRBV7-2 and TRBJ2-5; 10 bases line up with TRBD2. The CDR3 is 15 amino acids. Germline V gene data show CDR1 as SGHTA and CDR2 as FQGNSA. V trimming: 5 bases; J trimming: 5 bases; junction bases outside the gene matches: 8. The CDR3 is CASSIGLAATETQYF. As DNA, the CDR3 is TGTGCCAGCAGCATAGGACTAGCGGCCACGGAGACCCAGTACTTC.

V usage is TRBV28 and J usage is TRBJ2-7; either TRBD1 or TRBD2 may supply D (5 bases each). CDR3 length equals 15 residues. Germline V gives CDR1 MDHEN, CDR2 SYDVKM. V lost 6 bases and J 0 bases, leaving 15 bases between the germline ends. The CDR3 bases are TGTGCCAGCAGATCGGGACCCACGCCCTCCTACGAGCAGTACTTC. It yields the protein CASRSGPTPSYEQYF.

The chain links TRBV5-8 to TRBJ1-6; D uncertain. V gave up 3 bases and J gave up 0 bases, with 13 bases separating them. The CDR3 spans 17 residues. Germline V gives CDR1 SGHTS, CDR2 YDEGEE. The CDR3 sequence is CASSSARRSSYNSPLHF. DNA of the CDR3: TGTGCCAGCAGCTCTGCCCGTAGGAGCTCCTATAATTCACCCCTCCACTTT. Looking up the rest from reference TRBV5-8 and TRBJ1-6 gives the full variable domain: EAGVTQSPTHLIKTRGQQATLRCSPISGHTSVYWYQQALGLGLQFLLWYDEGEERNRGNFPPRFSGRQFPNYSSELNVNALELEDSALYLCASSSARRSSYNSPLHFGNGTRLTVT.

V gene TRBV4-1 combines with J gene TRBJ2-3, with D possibly TRBD2 on 6 matching bases. The germline V gene has CDR1 MGHRA and CDR2 YSYEKL. The CDR3 loop spans 16 amino acids. Trimming took 0 bases from V and 3 from J, leaving 13 bases between them. The CDR3 DNA sequence: TGCGCCAGCAGCCAAGACTCGGGGGTAGTAACAGATACGCAGTATTTT. Translating gives CASSQDSGVVTDTQYF.